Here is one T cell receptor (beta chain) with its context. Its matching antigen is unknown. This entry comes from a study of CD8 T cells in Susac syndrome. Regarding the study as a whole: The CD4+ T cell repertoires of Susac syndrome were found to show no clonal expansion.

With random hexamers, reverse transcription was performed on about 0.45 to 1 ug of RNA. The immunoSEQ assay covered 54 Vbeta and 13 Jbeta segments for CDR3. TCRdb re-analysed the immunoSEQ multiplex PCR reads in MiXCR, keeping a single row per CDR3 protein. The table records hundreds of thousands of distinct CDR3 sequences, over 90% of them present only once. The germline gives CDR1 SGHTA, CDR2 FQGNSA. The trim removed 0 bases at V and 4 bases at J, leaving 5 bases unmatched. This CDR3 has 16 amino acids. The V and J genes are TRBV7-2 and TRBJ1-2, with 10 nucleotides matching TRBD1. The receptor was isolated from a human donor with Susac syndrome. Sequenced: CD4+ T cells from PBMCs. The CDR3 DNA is TGTGCCAGCAGCTTAGCGCGACAGGGGGCGGGCTATGGCTACACCTTC. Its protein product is CASSLARQGAGYGYTF. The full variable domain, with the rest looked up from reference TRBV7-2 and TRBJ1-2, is GAGVSQSPSNKVTEKGKDVELRCDPISGHTALYWYRQSLGQGLEFLIYFQGNSAPDKSGLPSDRFSAERTGGSVSTLTIQRTQQEDSAVYLCASSLARQGAGYGYTFGSGTRLTVV.